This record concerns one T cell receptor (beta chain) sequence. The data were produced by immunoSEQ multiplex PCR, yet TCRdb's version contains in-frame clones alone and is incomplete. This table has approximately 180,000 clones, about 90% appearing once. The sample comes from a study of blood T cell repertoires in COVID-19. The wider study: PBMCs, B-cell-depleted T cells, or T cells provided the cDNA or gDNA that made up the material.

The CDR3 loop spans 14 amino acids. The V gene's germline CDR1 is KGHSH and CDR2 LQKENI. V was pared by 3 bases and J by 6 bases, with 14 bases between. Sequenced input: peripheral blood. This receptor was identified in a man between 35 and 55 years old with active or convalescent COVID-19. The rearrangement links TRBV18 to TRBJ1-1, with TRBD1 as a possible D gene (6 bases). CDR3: CASSPGAQLSEAFF. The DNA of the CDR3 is TGTGCCAGCTCACCGGGGGCGCAACTCTCTGAAGCTTTCTTT.